Below, 2 T cell receptor beta chains from the same sample are listed, as sequenced in a study of T cell repertoires in cytomegalovirus infection. TCRdb reanalysed the reads using MiXCR and keeps one entry per CDR3 protein. The sample yields 750,000 to 900,000 distinct CDR3 sequences, almost 30% seen once. Their antigen targets remain unknown. Sequenced material: cultured CD8+ T cells from PBMCs, taken from culture after CMV antigen stimulation. The receptors shown here come from a human donor in good health (CMV status not recorded). Some clones in this sample may be carry-over from other donors' samples.

V and J are TRBV27 and TRBJ2-2; D remains unclear. There are 15 residues in the CDR3. The V and J ends lost 3 bases and 8 bases respectively, with 16 bases between them. The V gene's germline CDR1 is MNHEY and CDR2 SMNVEV (reference sequence). The CDR3 reads CASSFLAAFEGELFF. The CDR3, as DNA: TGTGCCAGCAGTTTTCTTGCCGCCTTCGAAGGGGAGCTGTTTTTT.

Worth noting for this clonotype: Relative to the germline gene, one junction end is altered; a read error may explain this. Here the CDR3 reads CVSSLRGTEAFF. CDR3 nucleotides: TGTGTCAGCAGTCTGCGGGGGACTGAAGCTTTCTTT. The rearrangement links TRBV28 to TRBJ1-1; weak D call: TRBD1 (5 bases). The germline V gene encodes CDR1 MDHEN and CDR2 SYDVKM. CDR3 length: 12 amino acids.